This is a list of T cell receptor beta chains from one sample in a study of shared clonotypes between healthy human individuals. Only in-frame clones appear in the TCRdb table, and some are missing; sequencing was by immunoSEQ multiplex PCR. Here the sample spans about 2 million clones, just under 95% being singletons. The sequencing input was naive CD8+ T cells sorted from blood. These receptors were taken from a man aged 18 to 29 in good health. Both conserved end residues are part of each CDR3. The D gene is left open where the match is weak. Clone size is stated in some rows and not others, as once, few, many or a class when expanded.

D gene	V gene	J gene	clone size	CDR3 protein	CDR3 DNA
NA	TRBV5-1	TRBJ2-7	once	CASSFGGLYSYEQYF	TGCGCCAGCAGCTTTGGGGGGCTGTACTCCTACGAGCAGTACTTC
NA	TRBV2	TRBJ1-1	NA	CASSDKGVAFF	TGTGCCAGCAGTGATAAGGGGGTCGCTTTCTTT
TRBD2	TRBV5-6	TRBJ2-5	NA	CASSLLAGGPKETQYF	TGTGCCAGCAGCTTACTAGCGGGAGGGCCTAAAGAGACCCAGTACTTC
TRBD1	TRBV28	TRBJ2-3	NA	CASSRTGGYDTQYF	TGTGCCAGCAGTAGGACAGGGGGGTACGATACGCAGTATTTT
NA	TRBV10-1	TRBJ1-2	NA	CASSESGGYTF	TGCGCCAGCAGTGAGTCAGGTGGCTACACCTTC
TRBD2	TRBV5-6	TRBJ2-3	NA	CASSLAASGDSTDTQYF	TGTGCCAGCAGCTTGGCGGCTAGCGGGGATAGCACAGATACGCAGTATTTT
NA	TRBV7-9	TRBJ2-7	NA	CASSLATTSSYEQYF	TGTGCCAGCAGCTTAGCCACTACCTCTTCCTACGAGCAGTACTTC
NA	TRBV2	TRBJ2-7	NA	CASSETGSSYEQYF	TGTGCCAGCAGTGAGACTGGGAGCTCCTACGAGCAGTACTTC
TRBD1	TRBV5-6	TRBJ1-5	once	CASSADRDRVGENNQPQHF	TGTGCCAGCAGCGCAGACCGGGACAGGGTCGGAGAAAACAATCAGCCCCAGCATTTT
TRBD1	TRBV10-3	TRBJ1-1	NA	CAIQPGQGEGTEAFF	TGTGCCATCCAGCCGGGACAGGGCGAGGGCACTGAAGCTTTCTTT
TRBD2	TRBV4-1	TRBJ2-3	NA	CASSPPAGVGQYF	TGCGCCAGCAGCCCTCCTGCGGGGGTAGGGCAGTATTTT
NA	TRBV27	TRBJ2-1	NA	CASSPYSYNEQFF	TGTGCCAGCAGCCCTTACTCCTACAATGAGCAGTTCTTC
NA	TRBV7-8	TRBJ2-1	NA	CASSPESDWTDEQFF	TGTGCCAGCAGCCCCGAAAGCGACTGGACGGATGAGCAGTTCTTC
NA	TRBV18	TRBJ2-7	NA	CASSPDREGYF	TGTGCCAGCTCGCCCGACAGGGAGGGTTACTTC
NA	TRBV6-6	TRBJ1-1	NA	CASGGATEAFF	TGTGCCAGCGGGGGTGCGACTGAAGCTTTCTTT
NA	TRBV7-9	TRBJ1-5	NA	CASSSRGLNQPQHF	TGTGCCAGCAGCTCCCGTGGGCTGAATCAGCCCCAGCATTTT
NA	TRBV29-1	TRBJ2-3	NA	CSVVGKPGSLTDTQYF	TGCAGCGTTGTCGGGAAGCCGGGATCGCTCACAGATACGCAGTATTTT
TRBD2	TRBV27	TRBJ2-1	NA	CASSLLGLAGGLSYNEQFF	TGTGCCAGCAGTTTATTGGGACTAGCGGGGGGGCTTTCCTACAATGAGCAGTTCTTC
NA	TRBV19	TRBJ1-2	NA	CASSIWSGDYGYTF	TGTGCCAGTAGTATTTGGTCCGGGGACTATGGCTACACCTTC
NA	TRBV18	TRBJ2-7	NA	CASSPSGGLITYEQYF	TGTGCCAGCTCACCGTCCGGGGGGCTCATCACCTACGAGCAGTACTTC